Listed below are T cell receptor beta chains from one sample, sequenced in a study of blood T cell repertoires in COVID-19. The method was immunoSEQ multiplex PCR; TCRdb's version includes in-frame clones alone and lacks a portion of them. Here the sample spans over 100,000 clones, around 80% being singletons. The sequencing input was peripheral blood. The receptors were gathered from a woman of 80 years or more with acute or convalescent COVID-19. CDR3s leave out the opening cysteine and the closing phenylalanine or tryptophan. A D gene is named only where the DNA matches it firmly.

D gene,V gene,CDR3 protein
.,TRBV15,ATSRDKQLNTEAF
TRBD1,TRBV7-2,ATRDRGRGETQY
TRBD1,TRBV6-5,ASSYSPGGVEAF
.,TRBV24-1,ATSDPRTGQPQH
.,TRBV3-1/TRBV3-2,ASRQVMGAGNEQF
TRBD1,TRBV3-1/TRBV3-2,ASSQEIGQGYYGYT
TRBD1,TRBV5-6,ASSLGGHNSPLH
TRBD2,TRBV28,ASSRLAGGLF
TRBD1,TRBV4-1,ASSQDPDRTGQRGPQH
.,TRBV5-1,ASSRGLALGDNEQF
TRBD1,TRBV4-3,ASSQNRGLGTNEKLF
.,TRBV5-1,ASRTRQLNTEAF
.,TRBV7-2,ASSLSVNTEAF
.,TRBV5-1,ASSLAWPAEAF
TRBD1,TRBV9,ASSVGVGQGTEAF
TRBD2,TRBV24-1,ATSDAGGSSYEQY
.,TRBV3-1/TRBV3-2,ASSQEGGDTEAF
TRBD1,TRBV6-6,ASSTGGADTEAF
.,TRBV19,ASSISGSQGSYNEQF
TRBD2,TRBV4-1,ASSQDRGLAGVEQY
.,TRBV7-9,ASSFGASNEKLF
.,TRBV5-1,ASSSRGGNTIY
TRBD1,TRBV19,ASSPLTGVGYT
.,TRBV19,ASSIYSDTARYGYT
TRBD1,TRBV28,ASGTTRDRVVSNYGYT
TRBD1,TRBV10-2,ASSEDDRGGTEAF
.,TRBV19,ATHPPGANYGYT
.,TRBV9,ASSASQFYTEAF
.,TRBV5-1,ASSREGSSSGNTIY
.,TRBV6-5,ASSFRGADYGYT
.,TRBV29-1,SVQGPTEAF
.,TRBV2,ASSVESPNTSREQF
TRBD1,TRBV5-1,ASSSGTGSNSQY
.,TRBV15,ATSRELSYGYT
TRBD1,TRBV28,ASSNWGQTYEQY
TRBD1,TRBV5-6,ASSWDREGETEAF
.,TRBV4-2,ASSQAAGRSGNTIY
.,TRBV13,ASSFGTSGNYEQY
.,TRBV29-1,SVGTARNEQF